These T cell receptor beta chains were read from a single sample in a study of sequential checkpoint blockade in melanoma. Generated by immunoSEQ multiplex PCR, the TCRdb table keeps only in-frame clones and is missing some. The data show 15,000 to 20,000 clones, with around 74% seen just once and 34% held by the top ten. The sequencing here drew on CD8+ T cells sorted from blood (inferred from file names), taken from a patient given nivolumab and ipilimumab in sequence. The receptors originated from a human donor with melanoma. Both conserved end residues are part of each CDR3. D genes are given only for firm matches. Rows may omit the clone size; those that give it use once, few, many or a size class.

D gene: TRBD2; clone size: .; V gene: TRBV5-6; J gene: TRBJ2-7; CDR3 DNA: TGTGCCAGCAGCTTCAGCGGGGGGATTTACGAGCAGTACTTC; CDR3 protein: CASSFSGGIYEQYF
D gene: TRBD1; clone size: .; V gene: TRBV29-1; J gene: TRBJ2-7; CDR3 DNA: TGCAGCGTCCATACAGGGGGCTACGAGCAGTACTTC; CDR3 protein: CSVHTGGYEQYF
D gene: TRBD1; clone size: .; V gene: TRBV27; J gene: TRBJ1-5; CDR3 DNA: TGTGCCAGCAGAACCGGGACAGGGATTATCAGCCCCCAGCATTTT; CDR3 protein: CASRTGTGIISPQHF
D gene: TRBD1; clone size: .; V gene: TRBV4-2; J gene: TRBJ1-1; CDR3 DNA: TGTGCCAGCAGCCAAGATCTGGCGACAGGGGCGTTGAACACTGAAGCTTTCTTT; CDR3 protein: CASSQDLATGALNTEAFF
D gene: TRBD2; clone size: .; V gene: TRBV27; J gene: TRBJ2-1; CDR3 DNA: TGTGCCAGCAGTTTCGGGGGGGCCTCCTACAATGAGCAGTTCTTC; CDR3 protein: CASSFGGASYNEQFF
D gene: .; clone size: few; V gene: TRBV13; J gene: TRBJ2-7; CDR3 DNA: TGTGCCAGCAGCTTAGGCCTAAGAACAGGGAACGAGCAGTACTTC; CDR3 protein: CASSLGLRTGNEQYF
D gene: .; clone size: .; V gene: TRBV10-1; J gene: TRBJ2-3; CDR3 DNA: TGCGCCAGCAGTGAGTACCCGGCAGATACGCAGTATTTT; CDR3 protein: CASSEYPADTQYF
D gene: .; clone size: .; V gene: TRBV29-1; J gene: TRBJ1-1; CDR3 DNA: TGCAGCGTTGAGTCAGGGTTTAACACTGAAGCTTTCTTT; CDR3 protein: CSVESGFNTEAFF
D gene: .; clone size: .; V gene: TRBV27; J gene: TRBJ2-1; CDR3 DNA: TGTGCCAGCAGTACCTCTGAGGGGGGGAATTACAATGAGCAGTTCTTC; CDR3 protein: CASSTSEGGNYNEQFF
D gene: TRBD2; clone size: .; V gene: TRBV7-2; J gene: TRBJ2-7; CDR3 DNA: TGTGCCAGCAGCTTTGTAGCGGGAGGAGAAGAGCAGTACTTC; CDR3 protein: CASSFVAGGEEQYF
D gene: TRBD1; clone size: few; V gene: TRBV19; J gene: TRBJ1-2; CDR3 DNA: TGTGCCAGTTCAGGGGGCGATGGCTACACCTTC; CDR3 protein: CASSGGDGYTF
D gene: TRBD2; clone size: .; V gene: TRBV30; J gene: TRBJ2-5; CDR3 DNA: TGTGCCTGGAGTGTAACGGGACTAGCGTTGGAGACCCAGTACTTC; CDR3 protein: CAWSVTGLALETQYF
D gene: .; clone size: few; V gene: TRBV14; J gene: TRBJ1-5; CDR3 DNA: TGTGCCAGCAGCGGGGGGACCAATCAGCCCCAGCATTTT; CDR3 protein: CASSGGTNQPQHF
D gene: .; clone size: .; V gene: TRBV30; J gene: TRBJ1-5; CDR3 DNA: TGTGCCTGGAGTGGAGGCGCGTCAAATCAGCCCCAGCATTTT; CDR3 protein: CAWSGGASNQPQHF
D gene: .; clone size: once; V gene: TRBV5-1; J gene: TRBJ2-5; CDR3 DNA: TGCGCCAGCAGCTTAATTATAGCGGACCCCAGGAAAGAGACCCAGTACTTC; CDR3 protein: CASSLIIADPRKETQYF
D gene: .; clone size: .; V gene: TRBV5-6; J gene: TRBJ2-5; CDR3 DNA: TGTGCCAGCAGCTTGGAATGGCAGGGCTACCAAGAGACCCAGTACTTC; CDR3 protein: CASSLEWQGYQETQYF
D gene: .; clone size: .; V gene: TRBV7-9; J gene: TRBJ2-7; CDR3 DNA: TGTGCCAGCAGCTTTGGGGCGAATTTTTACGAGCAGTACTTC; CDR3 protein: CASSFGANFYEQYF
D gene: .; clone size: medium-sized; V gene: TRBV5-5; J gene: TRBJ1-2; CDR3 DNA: TGTGCCAGCAGATTCCGACAGAATACTAACTATGGCTACACCTTC; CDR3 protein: CASRFRQNTNYGYTF
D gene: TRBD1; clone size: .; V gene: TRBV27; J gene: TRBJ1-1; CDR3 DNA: TGTGCCAGCAGTTTCGTAGGGACAGGGGGCGCGGTGACTGAAGCTTTCTTT; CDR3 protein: CASSFVGTGGAVTEAFF
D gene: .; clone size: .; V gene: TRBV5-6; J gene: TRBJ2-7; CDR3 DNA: TGTGCCAGCAGCGCCGGGATCGGGGCCTACGAGCAGTACTTC; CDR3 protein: CASSAGIGAYEQYF
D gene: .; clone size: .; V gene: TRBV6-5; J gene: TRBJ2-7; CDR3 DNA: TGTGCCAGCAGTTACGGGCAGGGTATAGACGAGCAGTACTTC; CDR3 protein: CASSYGQGIDEQYF
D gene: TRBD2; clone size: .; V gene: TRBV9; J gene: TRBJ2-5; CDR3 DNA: TGTGCCAGCAGCTCGGTAGCGGGAGGGAGCTTTGGAGAGACCCAGTACTTC; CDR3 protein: CASSSVAGGSFGETQYF
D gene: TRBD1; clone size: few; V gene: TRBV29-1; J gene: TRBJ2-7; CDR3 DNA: TGCAGCGTTACAGGGGGCCCCTACGAGCAGTACTTC; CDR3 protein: CSVTGGPYEQYF
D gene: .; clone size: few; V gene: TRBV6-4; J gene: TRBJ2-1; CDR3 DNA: TGTGCCAGCAGTGACTCGACGGAGGGGGAGCAGTTCTTC; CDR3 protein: CASSDSTEGEQFF
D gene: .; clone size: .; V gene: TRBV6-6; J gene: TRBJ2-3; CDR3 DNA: TGTGCCAGCAGTTTCGCCCGGTCTTCAGATACGCAGTATTTT; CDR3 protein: CASSFARSSDTQYF
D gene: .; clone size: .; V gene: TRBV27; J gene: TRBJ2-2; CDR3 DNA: TGTGCCAGCTCTATTCGAACGGCCGGGGAGCTGTTTTTT; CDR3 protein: CASSIRTAGELFF
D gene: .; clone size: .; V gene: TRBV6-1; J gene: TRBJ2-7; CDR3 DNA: TGTGCCAGCAGCTTTAGAGGGAGTCCTGGCGACGAGCAGTACTTC; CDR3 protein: CASSFRGSPGDEQYF
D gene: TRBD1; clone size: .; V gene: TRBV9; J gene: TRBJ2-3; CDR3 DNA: TGTGCCAGCAGCCTCCGAGGCGGGACAGGGGTAGATACGCAGTATTTT; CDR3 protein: CASSLRGGTGVDTQYF
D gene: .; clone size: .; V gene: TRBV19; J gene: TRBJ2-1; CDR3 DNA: TGTGCCAGTATCCGACAAGGGGGTAACAATGAGCAGTTCTTC; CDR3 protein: CASIRQGGNNEQFF
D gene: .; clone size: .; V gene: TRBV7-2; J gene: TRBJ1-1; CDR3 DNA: TGTGCCAGCAGCTTAGTCCAGGAATTGAACACTGAAGCTTTCTTT; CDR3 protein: CASSLVQELNTEAFF
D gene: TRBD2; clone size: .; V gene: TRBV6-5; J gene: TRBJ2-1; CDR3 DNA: TGTGCCAGCAGCCGGGGACTAGCGGGAGGCAATGAGCAGTTCTTC; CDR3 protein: CASSRGLAGGNEQFF
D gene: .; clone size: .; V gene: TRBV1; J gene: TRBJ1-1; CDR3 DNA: TGCACCAGCAGCCAAGATCATGGGACAGCGAACACTGAAGCTTTCTTT; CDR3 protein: CTSSQDHGTANTEAFF
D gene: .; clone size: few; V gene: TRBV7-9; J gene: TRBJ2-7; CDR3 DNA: TGTGCCAGCAGCGCGGGACAGCTCCCCTACGAGCAGTACTTC; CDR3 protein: CASSAGQLPYEQYF
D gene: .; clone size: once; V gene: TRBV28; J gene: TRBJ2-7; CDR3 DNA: TGTGCCAGCAGTTTAGGAGGTGAGCAGTACTTC; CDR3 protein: CASSLGGEQYF
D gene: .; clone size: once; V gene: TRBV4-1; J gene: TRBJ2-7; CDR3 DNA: TGCGCCAGCAGCCTCGAGGAGGGGAGCTCCCACGAGCAGTACTTC; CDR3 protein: CASSLEEGSSHEQYF
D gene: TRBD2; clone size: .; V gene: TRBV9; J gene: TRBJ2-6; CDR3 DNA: TGTGCCAGCAGCCCCCGCCGGCTAGCGGGAACTGGGGCCAACGTCCTGACTTTC; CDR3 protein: CASSPRRLAGTGANVLTF
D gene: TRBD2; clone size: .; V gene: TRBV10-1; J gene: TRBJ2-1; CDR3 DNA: TGCGCCACTTACGGACTAGCGGGAGTCACGGACATTAGGGCAGAAGAGCAGTTCTTC; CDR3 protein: CATYGLAGVTDIRAEEQFF
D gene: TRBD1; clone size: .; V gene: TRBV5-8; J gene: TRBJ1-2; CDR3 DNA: TGTGCCAGCAGTTTTACTACAGGGGCCCCCTATGGCTACACCTTC; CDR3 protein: CASSFTTGAPYGYTF
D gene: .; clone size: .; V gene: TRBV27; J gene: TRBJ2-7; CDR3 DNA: TGTGCCAGCAGGACTCCCTACGAGCAGTACTTC; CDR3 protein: CASRTPYEQYF
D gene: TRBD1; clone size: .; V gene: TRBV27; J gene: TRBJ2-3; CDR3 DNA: TGTGCCAGCAGTACGACAGGGGGTATCACAGATACGCAGTATTTT; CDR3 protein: CASSTTGGITDTQYF
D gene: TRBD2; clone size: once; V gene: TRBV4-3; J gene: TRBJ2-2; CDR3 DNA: TGCGCCAGCAGCCAAGATGGGACTAGCGGGACGAACACCGGGGAGCTGTTTTTT; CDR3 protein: CASSQDGTSGTNTGELFF
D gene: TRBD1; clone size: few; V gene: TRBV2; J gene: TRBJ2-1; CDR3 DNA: TGTGCCAGCAGTGAGACAGGGGGCAGAGGAAATGAGCAGTTCTTC; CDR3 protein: CASSETGGRGNEQFF
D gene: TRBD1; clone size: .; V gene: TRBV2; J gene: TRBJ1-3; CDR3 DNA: TGTGCCAGGTCTCAGGGGGACTCTGGAAACACCATATATTTT; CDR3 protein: CARSQGDSGNTIYF
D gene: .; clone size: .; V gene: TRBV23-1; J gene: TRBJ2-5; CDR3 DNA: TGCGCCAGCAGTCATGGGCACGCGATCCAAGAGACCCAGTACTTC; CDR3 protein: CASSHGHAIQETQYF